This T cell receptor beta chain was sequenced in a study of blood T cell repertoires in COVID-19. Study background: T cells, B-cell-depleted T cells, or PBMCs supplied cDNA or gDNA.

As processed by the authors: Reference gene primer amplification yielded estimated nucleated cell counts. Clones were read by immunoSEQ multiplex PCR, and TCRdb kept only the in-frame ones, dropping some. Clone size and V and J calls were adopted from that table, with D and trimming inferred from the DNA. The data contain roughly 300,000 clones, 84% of them singletons. V was shortened by 0 bases and J by 11 bases, with 9 bases between the two germline ends. Germline CDR1 and CDR2: SGHNT and YYREEE (reference sequence). This CDR3 contains 13 residues. The chain joins TRBV5-4 to TRBJ2-6, with D unresolved. The source is a human donor with COVID-19, enrolled during active disease. The donor label of this sample is uncertain. The sequenced sample was peripheral blood. CDR3 sequence reads: CASSLVTSYVLTF. As DNA, the CDR3 is TGTGCCAGCAGCTTGGTTACTTCTTACGTCCTGACTTTC.